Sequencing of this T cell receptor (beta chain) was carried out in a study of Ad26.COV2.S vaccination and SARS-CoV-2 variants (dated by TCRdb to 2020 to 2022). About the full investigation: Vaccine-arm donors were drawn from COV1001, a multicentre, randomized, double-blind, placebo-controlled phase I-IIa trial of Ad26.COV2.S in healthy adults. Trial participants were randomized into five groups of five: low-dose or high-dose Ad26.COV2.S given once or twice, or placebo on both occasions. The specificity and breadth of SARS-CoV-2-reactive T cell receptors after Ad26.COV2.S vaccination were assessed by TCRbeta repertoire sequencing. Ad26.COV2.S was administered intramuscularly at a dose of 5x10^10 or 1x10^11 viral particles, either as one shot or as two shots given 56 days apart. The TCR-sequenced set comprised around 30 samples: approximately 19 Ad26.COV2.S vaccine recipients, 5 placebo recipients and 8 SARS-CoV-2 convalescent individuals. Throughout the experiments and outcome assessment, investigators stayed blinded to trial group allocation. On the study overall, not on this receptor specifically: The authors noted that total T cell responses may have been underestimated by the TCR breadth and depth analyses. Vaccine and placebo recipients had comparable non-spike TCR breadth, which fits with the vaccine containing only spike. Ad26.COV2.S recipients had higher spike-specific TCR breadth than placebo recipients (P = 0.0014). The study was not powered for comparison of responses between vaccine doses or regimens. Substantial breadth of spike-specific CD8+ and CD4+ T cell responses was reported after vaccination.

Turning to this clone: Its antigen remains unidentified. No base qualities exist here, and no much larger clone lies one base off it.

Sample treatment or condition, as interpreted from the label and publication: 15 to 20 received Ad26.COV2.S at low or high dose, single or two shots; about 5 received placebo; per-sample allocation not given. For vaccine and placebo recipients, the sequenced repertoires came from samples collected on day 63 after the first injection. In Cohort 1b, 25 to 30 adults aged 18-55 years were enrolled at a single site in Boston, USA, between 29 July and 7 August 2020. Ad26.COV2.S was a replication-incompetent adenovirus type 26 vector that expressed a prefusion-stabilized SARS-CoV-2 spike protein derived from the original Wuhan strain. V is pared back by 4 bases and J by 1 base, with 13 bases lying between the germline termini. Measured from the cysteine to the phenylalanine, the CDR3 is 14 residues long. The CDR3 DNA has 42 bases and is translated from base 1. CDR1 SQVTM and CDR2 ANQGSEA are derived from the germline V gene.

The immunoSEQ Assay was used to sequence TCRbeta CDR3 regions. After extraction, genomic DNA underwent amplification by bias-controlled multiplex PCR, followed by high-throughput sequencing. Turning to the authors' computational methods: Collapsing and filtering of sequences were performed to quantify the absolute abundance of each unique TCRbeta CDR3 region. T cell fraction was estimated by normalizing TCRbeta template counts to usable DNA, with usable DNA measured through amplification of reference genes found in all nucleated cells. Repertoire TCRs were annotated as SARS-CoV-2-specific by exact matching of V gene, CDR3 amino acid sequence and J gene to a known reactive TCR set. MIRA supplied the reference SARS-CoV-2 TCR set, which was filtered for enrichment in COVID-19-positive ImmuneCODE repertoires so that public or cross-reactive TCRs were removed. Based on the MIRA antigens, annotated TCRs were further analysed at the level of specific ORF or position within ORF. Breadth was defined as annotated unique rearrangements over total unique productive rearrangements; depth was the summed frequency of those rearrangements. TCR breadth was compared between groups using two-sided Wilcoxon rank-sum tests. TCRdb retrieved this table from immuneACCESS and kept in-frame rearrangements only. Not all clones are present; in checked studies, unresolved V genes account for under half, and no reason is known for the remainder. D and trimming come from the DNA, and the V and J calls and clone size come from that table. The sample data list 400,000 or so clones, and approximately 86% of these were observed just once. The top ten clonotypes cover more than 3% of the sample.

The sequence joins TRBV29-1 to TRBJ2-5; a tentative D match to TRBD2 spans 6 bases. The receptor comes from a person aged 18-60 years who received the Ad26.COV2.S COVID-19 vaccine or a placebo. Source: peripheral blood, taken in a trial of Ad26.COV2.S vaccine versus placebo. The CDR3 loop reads CSVVPGDSQETQYF. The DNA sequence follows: TGCAGCGTTGTCCCGGGGGACTCCCAAGAGACCCAGTACTTC.